This T cell receptor beta chain is from a study of OX40 agonist ivuxolimab in advanced cancers. Looking at the study overall: Prior checkpoint blockade (anti-PD-1, anti-PD-L1 or anti-CTLA-4) was permitted; roughly 40% had it.

The repertoire was sequenced with immunoSEQ multiplex PCR; TCRdb's copy has only in-frame clones and lacks some. The sample carries some 86,000 clones, about 94% recorded once. General study findings and limits: The authors did not determine the antigen specificity of the expanded peripheral T cells. Both blood CD4+ and CD8+ T cells showed clonal growth by week 6 at 0.1 to 3.0 mg/kg.

Trimming took 2 bases from V and 5 from J, leaving 10 bases between them. The CDR3 is made up of 14 amino acids. Germline V gives CDR1 PRHDT, CDR2 FYEKMQ (reference sequence). Details on this clone: Its antigen is not identified.

This chain connects TRBV13 to TRBJ1-3, with unresolved D. The specimen was CD4+ or CD8+ T cells sorted from blood, collected in a trial of the OX40 agonist ivuxolimab. The sequence derives from an adult with an advanced solid tumor such as melanoma, head and neck, liver or kidney cancer. In DNA, the CDR3 is TGTGCCAGCAGCTTATTAAGGGAAAGAAACACCATATATTTT. Translated, it gives CASSLLRERNTIYF.